This T cell receptor (beta chain) was observed in a study of cytomegalovirus exposure and HLA in healthy donors. Separate from the approximately 720-subject first cohort was the approximately 130-subject validation cohort, to which the donors belonged. Data came from immunoSEQ multiplex PCR; TCRdb stores just in-frame clones and leaves some out. The sample lists fewer than 200,000 clones, approximately 87% seen once, with more than 1.3% in the top ten. This CDR3 is 15 amino acids long. CDR1 is KGHSH, CDR2 LQKENI, per germline. J lost 6 bases, V lost 3 bases, and 10 bases had no gene match. The sample was PBMCs. The chain recombines TRBV18 with TRBJ1-2; TRBD1 agrees at 7 bases. The receptor was derived from a woman aged 30 to 39 in good health and CMV-seronegative. CDR3 region: CASSPTRDRVNGYTF. The DNA of the CDR3 is TGTGCCAGCTCACCGACGAGAGACAGGGTCAATGGCTACACCTTC.